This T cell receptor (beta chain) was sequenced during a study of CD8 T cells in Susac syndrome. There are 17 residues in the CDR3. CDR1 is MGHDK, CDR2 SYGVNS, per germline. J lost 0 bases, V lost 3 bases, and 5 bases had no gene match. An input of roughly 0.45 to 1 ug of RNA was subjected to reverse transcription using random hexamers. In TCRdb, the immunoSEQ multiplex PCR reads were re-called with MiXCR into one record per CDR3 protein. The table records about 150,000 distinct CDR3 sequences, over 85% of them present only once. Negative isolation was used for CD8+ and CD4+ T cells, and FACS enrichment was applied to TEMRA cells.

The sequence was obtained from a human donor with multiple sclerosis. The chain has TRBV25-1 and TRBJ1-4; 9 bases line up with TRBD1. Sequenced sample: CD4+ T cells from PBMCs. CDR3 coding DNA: TGTGCCAGCAGTGATCAGGACAGGGGCGCAACTAATGAAAAACTGTTTTTT. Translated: CASSDQDRGATNEKLFF.